Listed below are T cell receptor beta chains from one sample, sequenced in a study of human T cells and chemical hapten exposure. TCRdb recomputed calls from the RACE reads with MiXCR, one row per CDR3 protein. This table has 350,000 or so distinct CDR3 sequences, 5.5% to 8% appearing once. Sequencing was performed on whole blood, taken in connection with sensitization to the hapten diphenylcyclopropenone (DPC). These receptor sequences come from a woman under 30 with alopecia areata. Some clones in this sample may be carry-over from other donors' samples. Both conserved end residues are part of each CDR3. Fields, in order: CDR3 protein, CDR3 DNA, V gene, D gene, J gene, clone size. The D gene is left open where the match is weak. Expanded clones get a size class; other rows say once, few or many, or leave the size out.

CSVGGLNTEAFF	TGCAGCGTCGGGGGACTGAACACTGAAGCTTTCTTT	TRBV29-1	NA	TRBJ1-1	few
CASSFGGYGNQPQHF	TGTGCCAGCAGTTTTGGAGGGTACGGCAATCAGCCCCAGCATTTT	TRBV12-3/TRBV12-4	NA	TRBJ1-5	NA
CASSPRDTGRQPQHF	TGTGCCAGCTCACCCCGGGACACTGGAAGGCAGCCCCAGCATTTT	TRBV18	NA	TRBJ1-5	few
CSARYSGGGFANTGELFF	TGCAGTGCTAGGTACAGCGGCGGGGGTTTCGCGAACACCGGGGAGCTGTTTTTT	TRBV20-1	TRBD2	TRBJ2-2	NA
CATRRVAGGDTQYF	TGTGCCACCAGGCGGGTAGCCGGGGGAGATACGCAGTATTTT	TRBV15	NA	TRBJ2-3	many
CASSLDGGPRHEQYF	TGTGCCAGCAGCTTGGATGGCGGACCCAGACACGAGCAGTACTTC	TRBV5-4	NA	TRBJ2-7	NA
CATSALSGDTDTQYF	TGTGCCACCAGTGCCTTGTCCGGGGACACAGATACGCAGTATTTT	TRBV24-1	NA	TRBJ2-3	NA
CASSPPAVSSYNEQFF	TGTGCCAGCAGCCCGCCGGCGGTCAGCTCCTACAATGAGCAGTTCTTC	TRBV13	NA	TRBJ2-1	many
CASSNTANTEAFF	TGCGCCAGCAGCAATACAGCGAACACTGAAGCTTTCTTT	TRBV5-1	NA	TRBJ1-1	NA
CSASLREQYF	TGCAGTGCTAGTCTCCGGGAGCAGTACTTC	TRBV20-1	NA	TRBJ2-7	NA
CASSPEAADTQYF	TGCGCCAGCAGCCCGGAGGCCGCAGATACGCAGTATTTT	TRBV5-1	NA	TRBJ2-3	few
CASRQTSGDREQYF	TGTGCCAGCAGGCAGACTAGCGGGGATCGCGAGCAGTACTTC	TRBV7-9	TRBD2	TRBJ2-7	NA
CASSPNRQGAGDTQYF	TGTGCCAGCAGCCCTAATAGACAGGGGGCAGGAGATACGCAGTATTTT	TRBV7-2	TRBD1	TRBJ2-3	NA
CASSQPGQGGLRAFF	TGTGCCAGCAGCCAGCCCGGACAGGGGGGCCTTCGAGCTTTCTTT	TRBV14	TRBD1	TRBJ1-1	NA
CASSYTGASTNEKLFF	TGTGCCAGCAGTTATACGGGGGCTTCCACTAATGAAAAACTGTTTTTT	TRBV6-5	NA	TRBJ1-4	few
CASRGTGGRKRDTGELFF	TGTGCCAGCAGGGGGACAGGGGGGCGCAAGAGGGACACCGGGGAGCTGTTTTTT	TRBV12-3/TRBV12-4	TRBD1	TRBJ2-2	many
CASSRSTGTQETQYF	TGTGCCAGCAGTCGATCAACTGGGACCCAAGAGACCCAGTACTTC	TRBV7-2	NA	TRBJ2-5	few
CSVEGAGEETQYF	TGCAGCGTTGAAGGCGCGGGAGAAGAGACCCAGTACTTC	TRBV29-1	TRBD2	TRBJ2-5	many
CASSQEINQPQHF	TGCGCCAGCAGCCAAGAAATCAATCAGCCCCAGCATTTT	TRBV4-3	NA	TRBJ1-5	NA
CASSLAGANEKLFF	TGTGCCAGCAGTTTAGCAGGGGCTAATGAAAAACTGTTTTTT	TRBV28	NA	TRBJ1-4	few
CSAGQISNTEAFF	TGCAGTGCTGGCCAGATATCGAACACTGAAGCTTTCTTT	TRBV20-1	NA	TRBJ1-1	few
CASSPREGTVKLFF	TGCGCCAGCAGCCCTAGAGAAGGGACAGTTAAACTGTTTTTT	TRBV4-3	TRBD1	TRBJ1-4	few
CSVEPAQETQYF	TGCAGCGTTGAACCAGCCCAGGAGACCCAGTACTTC	TRBV29-1	NA	TRBJ2-5	many
CASSPGTAGGELFF	TGCGCCAGCAGCCCAGGGACAGCGGGCGGGGAGCTGTTTTTT	TRBV5-1	NA	TRBJ2-2	many
CAGIPLGETQYF	TGTGCCGGAATCCCCCTGGGAGAGACCCAGTACTTC	TRBV7-9	NA	TRBJ2-5	few
CASSYPPREAFF	TGTGCCAGCAGTTACCCCCCCCGGGAAGCTTTCTTT	TRBV6-6	NA	TRBJ1-1	NA
CASSQRGQAEAFF	TGTGCCAGCAGCCAGAGGGGACAGGCTGAAGCTTTCTTT	TRBV11-3	TRBD1	TRBJ1-1	few
CATSRKPTGENTEAFF	TGTGCCACCAGCAGGAAGCCGACAGGTGAGAACACTGAAGCTTTCTTT	TRBV15	NA	TRBJ1-1	few